The 3 T cell receptor beta chains given below trace back to one sample, sequenced in a study of blood T cell repertoires in COVID-19. Produced via immunoSEQ multiplex PCR; TCRdb's table is partial and in-frame only. The table lists 180,000 or so clones, about 88% of them singletons. Sequencing was done on a sample of peripheral blood. These receptor sequences come from an elderly woman in a cohort sampled during active or convalescent COVID-19.

The CDR3 spells CASSPRRGATDTQYF. The DNA of the CDR3 is TGTGCCAGCTCCCCAAGGCGGGGGGCGACAGATACGCAGTATTTT. V usage is TRBV18 and J usage is TRBJ2-3; 8 nucleotides align to TRBD2. Trimming removed 6 bases from V and 3 bases from J; junction bases left unmatched: 8. The CDR3 spans 15 residues. Germline CDR1 and CDR2: KGHSH and LQKENI.

The genes are TRBV19 and TRBJ1-2; D call uncertain. The CDR3 contains 14 residues. Trimming shortened V by 0 bases and J by 1 base, and 6 bases separated the two germline ends. In germline, CDR1 is LNHDA, CDR2 SQIVND (reference sequence). The CDR3 protein is CASSIDRDNYGYTF. In DNA, the CDR3 is TGTGCCAGTAGTATAGATAGAGATAACTATGGCTACACCTTC.

The chain carries TRBV5-6 and TRBJ1-1, with a possible D match to TRBD1 (5 bases). The germline V gene has CDR1 SGHDT and CDR2 YYEEEE. With 1 base removed from V and 6 bases from J, the gap between germline ends came to 13 bases. The CDR3 sequence is 14 residues long. CDR3 amino acids: CASSLPSRAPEAFF. CDR3 nucleotide sequence: TGTGCCAGCAGCTTGCCATCCAGGGCCCCTGAAGCTTTCTTT.